This TCR beta chain was obtained from a study of blood T cells in healthy people across ages. The CDR3 consists of 18 residues. V trimming: 5 bases; J trimming: 5 bases; junction bases outside the gene matches: 13. Germline V gene data show CDR1 as SGHDN and CDR2 as FVKESK. Sample-barcoded 5' priming and a J-beta primer mix drove a second PCR of about 6 to 12 cycles. A single record per CDR3 protein comes from TCRdb applying MiXCR to the 5' RACE reads. This table holds roughly 680,000 distinct CDR3 sequences, about 21% found once. This clonotype was observed a few times. The source material was blood. The rearrangement joins TRBV14 to TRBJ2-5; 14 bases map to TRBD2. The source is a man between 70 and 80 years old in good health. The CDR3 DNA sequence: TGTGCCAGCAGCAATCGCGGGACTAGCGGGAGACGGCAGGAGACCCAGTACTTC. Translated: CASSNRGTSGRRQETQYF. Full variable domain (missing parts from reference TRBV14 and TRBJ2-5): EAGVTQFPSHSVIEKGQTVTLRCDPISGHDNLYWYRRVMGKEIKFLLHFVKESKQDESGMPNNRFLAERTGGTYSTLKVQPAELEDSGVYFCASSNRGTSGRRQETQYFGPGTRLLVL.